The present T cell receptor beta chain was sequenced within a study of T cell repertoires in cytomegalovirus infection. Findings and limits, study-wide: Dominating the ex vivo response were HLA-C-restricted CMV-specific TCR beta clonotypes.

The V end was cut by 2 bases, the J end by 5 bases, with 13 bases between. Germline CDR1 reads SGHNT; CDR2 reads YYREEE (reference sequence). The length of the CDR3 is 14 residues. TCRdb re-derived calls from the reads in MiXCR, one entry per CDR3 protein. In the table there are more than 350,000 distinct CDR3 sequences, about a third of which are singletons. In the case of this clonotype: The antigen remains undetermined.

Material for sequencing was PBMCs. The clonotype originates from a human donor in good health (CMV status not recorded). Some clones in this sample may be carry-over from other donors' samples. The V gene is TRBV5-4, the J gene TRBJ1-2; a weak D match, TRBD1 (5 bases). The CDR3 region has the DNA TGTGCCAGCAGCTTTGGTCCAGGGTCGTATGGCTACACCTTC. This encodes CASSFGPGSYGYTF.